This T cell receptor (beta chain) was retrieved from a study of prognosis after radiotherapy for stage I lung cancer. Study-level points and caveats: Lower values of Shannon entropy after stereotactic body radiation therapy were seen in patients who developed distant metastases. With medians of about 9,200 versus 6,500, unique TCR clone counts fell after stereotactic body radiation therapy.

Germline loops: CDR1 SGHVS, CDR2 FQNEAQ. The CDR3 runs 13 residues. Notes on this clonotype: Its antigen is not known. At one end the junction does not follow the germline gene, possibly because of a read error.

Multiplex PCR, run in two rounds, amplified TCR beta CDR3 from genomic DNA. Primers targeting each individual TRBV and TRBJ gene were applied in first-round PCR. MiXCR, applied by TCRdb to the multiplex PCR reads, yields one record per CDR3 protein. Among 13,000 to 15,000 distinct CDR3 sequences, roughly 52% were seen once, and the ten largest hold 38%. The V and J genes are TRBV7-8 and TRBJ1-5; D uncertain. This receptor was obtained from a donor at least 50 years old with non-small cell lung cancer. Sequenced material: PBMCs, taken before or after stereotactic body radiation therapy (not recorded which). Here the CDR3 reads CASSLRINQPQHF. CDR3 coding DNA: TGTGCCAGCAGCTTAAGAATCAATCAGCCTCAGCATTTT.